One T cell receptor beta chain is described in this entry. Then a second PCR, running roughly 7 to 11 cycles, was carried out with a sample-barcoded 5' primer and a J-beta primer mix. MiXCR, run by TCRdb on the 5' RACE reads, gives a single entry per CDR3 protein. The sample lists approximately 1.5 million distinct CDR3 sequences; less than 45% were seen once. Donors gave around 10 milliliters of peripheral blood apiece. This entry is derived from a study of blood T cells in healthy people across ages. CDR3 length: 15 residues. Looked up from germline, CDR1 is KGHSH and CDR2 is LQKENI. The chain uses TRBV18 and TRBJ2-7; D unclear. With the DNA end fitting TRBJ2-5 better, the J assignment may be wrong. The receptor was derived from a young woman in good health. The specimen was blood. CDR3 sequence reads: CASSLTTHYQETQYF. CDR3 DNA sequence: TGTGCCAGCTCACTAACGACTCACTATCAGGAGACCCAGTACTTC.